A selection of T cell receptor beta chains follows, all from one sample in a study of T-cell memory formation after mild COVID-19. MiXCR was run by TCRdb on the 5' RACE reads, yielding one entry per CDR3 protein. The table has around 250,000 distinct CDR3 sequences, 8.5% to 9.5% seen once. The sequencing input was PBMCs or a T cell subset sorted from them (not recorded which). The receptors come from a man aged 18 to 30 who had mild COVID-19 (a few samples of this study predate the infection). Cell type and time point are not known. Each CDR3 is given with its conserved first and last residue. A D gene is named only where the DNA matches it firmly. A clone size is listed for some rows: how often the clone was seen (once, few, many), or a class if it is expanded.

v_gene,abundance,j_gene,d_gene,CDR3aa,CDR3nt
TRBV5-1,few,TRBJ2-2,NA,CASSLSGLNTGELFF,TGCGCCAGCAGCTTGTCGGGACTGAACACCGGGGAGCTGTTTTTT
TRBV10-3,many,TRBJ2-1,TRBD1,CAISGLGQGSYNEQFF,TGTGCCATCAGTGGGCTGGGACAGGGTTCCTACAATGAGCAGTTCTTC
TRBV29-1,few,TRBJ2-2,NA,CSVEIPYRANTGELFF,TGCAGCGTTGAAATCCCGTACAGGGCCAACACCGGGGAGCTGTTTTTT
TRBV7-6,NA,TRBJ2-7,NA,CASSPAGQSYEQYF,TGTGCCAGCAGCCCCGCGGGACAGAGCTACGAGCAGTACTTC
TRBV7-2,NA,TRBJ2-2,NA,CASSSTQGIGELFF,TGTGCCAGCAGCTCTACTCAGGGCATCGGGGAGCTGTTTTTT
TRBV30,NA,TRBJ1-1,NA,CAWGGDGLMNTEAFF,TGTGCCTGGGGGGGGGACGGTTTGATGAACACTGAAGCTTTCTTT
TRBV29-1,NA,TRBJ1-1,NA,CSVEDRTYRETEAFF,TGCAGCGTTGAAGATCGGACCTATCGGGAGACTGAAGCTTTCTTT
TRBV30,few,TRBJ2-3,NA,CAWSPSTLRGDTQYF,TGTGCCTGGAGTCCGAGTACTTTACGAGGGGATACGCAGTATTTT
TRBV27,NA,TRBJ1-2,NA,CASTHSAGALLGTNYGYTF,TGTGCCAGCACCCATTCGGCGGGGGCTTTATTGGGAACTAACTATGGCTACACCTTC
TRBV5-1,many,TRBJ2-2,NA,CASKVGNTGELFF,TGCGCCAGCAAGGTGGGGAACACCGGGGAGCTGTTTTTT
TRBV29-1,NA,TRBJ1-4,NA,CSVEERGRNEKLFF,TGCAGCGTTGAAGAAAGGGGCCGTAATGAAAAACTGTTTTTT
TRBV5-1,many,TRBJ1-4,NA,CASSFLQGANEKLFF,TGCGCCAGCAGCTTTTTACAGGGAGCTAATGAAAAACTGTTTTTT
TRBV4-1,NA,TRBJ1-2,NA,CASSQFDGSNYGYTF,TGCGCCAGCAGCCAATTTGACGGATCTAACTATGGCTACACCTTC
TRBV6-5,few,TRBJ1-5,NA,CASFGAWGEGHF,TGTGCCAGCTTCGGGGCCTGGGGGGAGGGGCATTTT
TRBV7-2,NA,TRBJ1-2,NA,CASSLGRLNYGYTF,TGTGCCAGCAGCTTGGGCAGACTGAACTATGGCTACACCTTC
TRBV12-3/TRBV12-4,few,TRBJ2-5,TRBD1,CASRTGVWETQYF,TGTGCCAGCAGGACAGGGGTCTGGGAGACCCAGTACTTC
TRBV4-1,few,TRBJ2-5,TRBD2,CASSHLVSGATDQETQYF,TGCGCCAGCAGCCATCTGGTTAGCGGGGCAACAGACCAAGAGACCCAGTACTTC
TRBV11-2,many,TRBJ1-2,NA,CASGPRESEGYTF,TGTGCCAGCGGACCCAGGGAGAGTGAGGGCTACACCTTC
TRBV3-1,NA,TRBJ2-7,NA,CASSHLGPYEQYF,TGTGCCAGCAGCCACTTGGGGCCCTACGAGCAGTACTTC
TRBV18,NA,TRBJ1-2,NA,CASSPTLTGSGGYTF,TGTGCCAGCTCACCAACGTTAACAGGGTCGGGCGGCTACACCTTC
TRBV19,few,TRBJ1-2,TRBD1,CASSRTGQVANYGYTF,TGTGCCAGTAGTCGAACGGGACAGGTAGCTAACTATGGCTACACCTTC
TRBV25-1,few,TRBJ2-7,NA,CASIGTGAGEQYF,TGTGCCAGCATTGGGACGGGGGCCGGCGAGCAGTACTTC
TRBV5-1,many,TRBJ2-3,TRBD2,CASSLAQSGGHTQYF,TGCGCCAGCAGCTTGGCCCAAAGCGGGGGTCATACGCAGTATTTT
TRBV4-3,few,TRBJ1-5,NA,CASSQEFGRNQPQHF,TGCGCCAGCAGCCAAGAGTTCGGTCGCAATCAGCCCCAGCATTTT
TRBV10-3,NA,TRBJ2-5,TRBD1,CAIRNTGGETQYF,TGTGCCATCAGAAATACAGGGGGGGAGACCCAGTACTTC
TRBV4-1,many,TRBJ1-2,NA,CASSQTTETNYGYTF,TGCGCCAGCAGCCAGACGACAGAGACCAACTATGGCTACACCTTC
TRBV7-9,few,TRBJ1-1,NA,CASSPRGQDTEAFF,TGTGCCAGCAGCCCCCGGGGCCAGGACACTGAAGCTTTCTTT
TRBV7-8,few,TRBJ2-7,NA,CASNPNVLPYEQYF,TGTGCCAGCAACCCCAACGTTCTTCCCTACGAGCAGTACTTC